Listed below are T cell receptor beta chains from one sample, sequenced in a study of T cell repertoires in cytomegalovirus infection. TCRdb processed the reads anew with MiXCR; each CDR3 protein has one entry. The sample consists of 150,000 to 200,000 distinct CDR3 sequences, approximately 15% of them appearing once. Material for sequencing was PBMCs. These receptors were obtained from a human donor in good health (CMV status not recorded). Some clones in this sample may be carry-over from other donors' samples. The CDR3 runs from the conserved cysteine through the conserved F or W. D genes are given only for firm matches. Size values are once, few and many counts, or a class for expanded clones, and some rows have none.

v_gene,j_gene,abundance,d_gene,CDR3aa,CDR3nt
TRBV28,TRBJ1-1,many,.,CASSSPQRALNTEAFF,TGTGCCAGCAGCTCCCCTCAGAGGGCTCTGAACACTGAAGCTTTCTTT
TRBV7-2,TRBJ2-1,many,TRBD2,CASSLWRSGRFGNEQFF,TGTGCCAGCAGCTTATGGCGTTCCGGGAGGTTTGGGAATGAGCAGTTCTTC
TRBV7-6,TRBJ2-3,many,TRBD2,CASSLESETSAISTDTQYF,TGTGCCAGCAGCTTAGAGAGCGAGACTAGCGCTATTAGCACAGATACGCAGTATTTT
TRBV14,TRBJ1-2,.,.,CASSLDSIYGYTF,TGTGCCAGCAGCCTGGACAGCATCTATGGCTACACCTTC
TRBV28,TRBJ1-2,.,.,CASRALGRGYGYTF,TGTGCCAGCAGGGCGCTGGGGAGGGGCTATGGCTACACCTTC
TRBV6-8,TRBJ2-7,few,.,CASRDYDPPYEQYF,TGTGCCAGCCGAGACTACGATCCCCCCTACGAGCAGTACTTC
TRBV7-2,TRBJ1-1,many,TRBD1,CASSSGRQGRTEAFF,TGTGCCAGCAGCTCGGGAAGACAGGGAAGAACTGAAGCTTTCTTT
TRBV28,TRBJ1-2,many,.,CASSPHGGLNYGYTF,TGTGCCAGCAGTCCCCACGGGGGCTTGAACTATGGCTACACCTTC
TRBV7-2,TRBJ2-6,.,.,CASSPPSDGANVLTF,TGTGCCAGCAGCCCTCCATCGGATGGGGCCAACGTCCTGACTTTC
TRBV7-2,TRBJ1-1,many,TRBD1,CASGDRGNTEAFF,TGTGCCAGTGGGGACAGGGGGAACACTGAAGCTTTCTTT
TRBV19,TRBJ2-6,.,.,CASIESSGANVLTF,TGTGCCAGTATTGAAAGCTCTGGGGCCAACGTCCTGACTTTC
TRBV7-2,TRBJ1-6,many,.,CASSSFNSPLHF,TGTGCCAGCAGCTCCTTTAATTCACCCCTCCACTTT